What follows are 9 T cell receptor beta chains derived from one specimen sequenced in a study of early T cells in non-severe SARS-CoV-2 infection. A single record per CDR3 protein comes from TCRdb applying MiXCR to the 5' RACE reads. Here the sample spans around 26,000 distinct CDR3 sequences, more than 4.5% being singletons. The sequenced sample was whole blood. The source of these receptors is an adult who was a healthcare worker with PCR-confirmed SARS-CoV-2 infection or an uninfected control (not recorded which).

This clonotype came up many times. This CDR3 is CSAPPGLAGGTHTQYF. Here the CDR3 DNA reads TGCAGTGCTCCACCCGGACTAGCGGGAGGCACCCATACGCAGTATTTT. This chain joins TRBV20-1 and TRBJ2-3; 14 nucleotides agree with TRBD2. Germline trimming cut 5 bases from V and 7 bases from J; bases unmatched to any gene: 11. CDR3 length: 16 residues. Germline V gene data show CDR1 as DFQATT and CDR2 as SNEGSKA (reference sequence).

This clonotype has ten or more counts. This CDR3 is CAISESESGYYGYTF. CDR3 nucleotide sequence: TGTGCCATCAGTGAGTCCGAATCAGGCTACTATGGCTACACCTTC. V is TRBV10-3 and J is TRBJ1-2, with unresolved D. V was trimmed by 0 bases and J by 3 bases, leaving 11 bases between them. CDR3 size: 15 residues. Germline lookup yields CDR1 ENHRY and CDR2 SYGVKD.

The CDR3 nucleotides are TGTGCCAGCTCCAGGCCGTACACCGGGGAGCTGTTTTTT. This encodes CASSRPYTGELFF. The chain carries TRBV19 and TRBJ2-2; D remains ambiguous. The CDR3 loop spans 13 amino acids. Germline V gene lookup returns CDR1 LNHDA and CDR2 SQIVND (reference sequence). V shed 9 bases and J shed 3 bases, with 11 bases lying between them.

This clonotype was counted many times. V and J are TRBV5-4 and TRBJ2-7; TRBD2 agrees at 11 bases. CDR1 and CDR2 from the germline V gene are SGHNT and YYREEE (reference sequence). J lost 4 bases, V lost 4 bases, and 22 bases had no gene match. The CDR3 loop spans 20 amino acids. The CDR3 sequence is CASSPILHPETSGIPYEQYF. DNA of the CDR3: TGTGCCAGCAGCCCTATCCTGCATCCCGAGACTAGCGGGATACCGTACGAGCAGTACTTC.

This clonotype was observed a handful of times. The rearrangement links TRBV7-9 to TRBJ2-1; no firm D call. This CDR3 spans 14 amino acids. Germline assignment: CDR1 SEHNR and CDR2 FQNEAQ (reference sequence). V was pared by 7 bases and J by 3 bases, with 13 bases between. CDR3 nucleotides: TGTGCCAGCAAGCTTGACGCCAACTACAATGAGCAGTTCTTC. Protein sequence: CASKLDANYNEQFF.

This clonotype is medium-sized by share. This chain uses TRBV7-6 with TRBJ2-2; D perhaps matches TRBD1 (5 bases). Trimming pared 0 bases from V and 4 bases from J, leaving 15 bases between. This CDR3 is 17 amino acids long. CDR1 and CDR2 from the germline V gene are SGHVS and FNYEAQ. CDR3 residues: CASSLASLGAATGELFF. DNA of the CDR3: TGTGCCAGCAGCTTAGCCTCTCTAGGGGCTGCCACCGGGGAGCTGTTTTTT.

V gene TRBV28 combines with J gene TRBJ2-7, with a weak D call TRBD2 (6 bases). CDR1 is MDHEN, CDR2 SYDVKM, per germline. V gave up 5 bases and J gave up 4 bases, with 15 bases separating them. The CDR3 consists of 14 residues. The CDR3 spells CASSPGGFPYEQYF. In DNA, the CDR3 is TGTGCCAGCAGTCCTGGGGGGTTCCCGTACGAGCAGTACTTC. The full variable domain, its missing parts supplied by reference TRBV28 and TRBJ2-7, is DVKVTQSSRYLVKRTGEKVFLECVQDMDHENMFWYRQDPGLGLRLIYFSYDVKMKEKGDIPEGYSVSREKKERFSLILESASTNQTSMYLCASSPGGFPYEQYFGPGTRLTVT.

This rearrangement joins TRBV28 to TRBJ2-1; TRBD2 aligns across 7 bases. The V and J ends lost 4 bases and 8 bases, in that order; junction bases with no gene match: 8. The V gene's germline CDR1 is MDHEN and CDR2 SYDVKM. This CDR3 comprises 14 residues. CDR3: CASSSRGGRDEQFF. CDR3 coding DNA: TGTGCCAGCAGTTCAAGAGGTGGGAGGGATGAGCAGTTCTTC.

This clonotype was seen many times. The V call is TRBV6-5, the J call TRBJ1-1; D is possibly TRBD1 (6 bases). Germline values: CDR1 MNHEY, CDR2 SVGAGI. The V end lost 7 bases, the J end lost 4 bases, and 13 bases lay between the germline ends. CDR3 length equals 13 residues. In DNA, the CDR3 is TGTGCCAGCATTAAACAGGGTTCCACTGAAGCTTTCTTT. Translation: CASIKQGSTEAFF.